Listed below are T cell receptor beta chains from one sample, sequenced in a study of blood T cell repertoires in COVID-19. Assay: immunoSEQ multiplex PCR; the TCRdb copy retains only in-frame clones and omits some. Of around 72,000 clones listed, 85% to 90% are singletons. The sequenced material came from peripheral blood. These receptors were obtained from a man aged 65-85 years with active or convalescent COVID-19. Both conserved end residues are part of each CDR3. A D gene is named only where the DNA matches it firmly. Not every row has a clone size; where given, it reads once, few, many or a size class.

v_call	j_call	d_call	clone_size	cdr3_aa	cdr3_nt
TRBV7-9	TRBJ2-7	TRBD1	-	CASSPRDRGLQYF	TGTGCCAGCAGCCCCAGGGACAGGGGGCTTCAGTACTTC
TRBV29-1	TRBJ2-4	TRBD2	-	CSVAAWAGGFGNIQYF	TGCAGCGTTGCCGCCTGGGCGGGAGGGTTCGGAAACATTCAGTACTTC
TRBV7-2	TRBJ2-3	TRBD2	-	CASSFAGENTQYF	TGTGCCAGCAGCTTCGCGGGAGAGAATACGCAGTATTTT
TRBV7-9	TRBJ1-3	-	-	CASSLAWSSGNTIYF	TGTGCCAGCAGCTTAGCGTGGAGCTCTGGAAACACCATATATTTT
TRBV7-9	TRBJ2-1	-	-	CASSRGSYNEQFF	TGTGCCAGCAGCCGGGGCTCCTACAATGAGCAGTTCTTC
TRBV14	TRBJ2-1	-	-	CASSQEWTVYYNEQFF	TGTGCCAGCAGCCAAGAGTGGACAGTTTACTACAATGAGCAGTTCTTC
TRBV27	TRBJ1-2	TRBD1	-	CASSSEGAEGEGYTF	TGTGCCAGCAGTTCCGAGGGGGCGGAAGGCGAGGGCTACACCTTC
TRBV5-1	TRBJ2-3	-	-	CASRITSTDTQYF	TGCGCCAGCAGGATAACTAGCACAGATACGCAGTATTTT
TRBV29-1	TRBJ2-5	-	-	CSVRLMGRSETQYF	TGCAGCGTGCGACTGATGGGGAGGTCGGAGACCCAGTACTTC
TRBV28	TRBJ1-5	TRBD1	once	CASWDRGFLDQPQHF	TGTGCCTCCTGGGACAGGGGATTCTTAGATCAGCCCCAGCATTTT
TRBV28	TRBJ1-2	-	-	CASNSARVKGYTF	TGTGCCAGCAATTCCGCACGGGTAAAGGGCTACACCTTC
TRBV12-5	TRBJ1-1	-	-	CASGLASTEAFF	TGTGCTAGTGGTTTGGCCTCCACTGAAGCTTTCTTT
TRBV3-1/TRBV3-2	TRBJ2-1	TRBD2	-	CASSLAGGKGEQFF	TGTGCCAGCAGCTTAGCGGGAGGAAAGGGTGAGCAGTTCTTC
TRBV7-3	TRBJ2-3	-	-	CASSLISGATDTQYF	TGTGCCAGCAGCTTAATAAGCGGTGCCACAGATACGCAGTATTTT
TRBV12-3/TRBV12-4	TRBJ2-1	-	-	CASSPPGYDEQFF	TGTGCCAGCAGTCCGCCGGGGTACGATGAGCAGTTCTTC
TRBV6-5	TRBJ2-2	TRBD1	-	CASVTGGAGTGELFF	TGTGCCAGCGTAACAGGGGGCGCGGGCACCGGGGAGCTGTTTTTT
TRBV30	TRBJ1-5	-	-	CAWSRPIRGEPQHF	TGTGCCTGGAGTCGACCGATCCGGGGGGAGCCCCAGCATTTT
TRBV11-2	TRBJ2-2	TRBD1	-	CASSLRQGANGELFF	TGTGCCAGCAGCTTACGTCAGGGGGCGAACGGGGAGCTGTTTTTT
TRBV10-3	TRBJ1-2	-	-	CAISDQAGPNYGYTF	TGTGCCATCAGTGATCAGGCAGGTCCGAACTATGGCTACACCTTC
TRBV12-3/TRBV12-4	TRBJ1-1	-	-	CASSLVGGTEAFF	TGTGCCAGCAGTTTAGTGGGGGGGACTGAAGCTTTCTTT
TRBV6-5	TRBJ2-7	-	-	CASSYLQQGSEQYF	TGTGCCAGCAGTTACTTACAACAGGGATCCGAGCAGTACTTC
TRBV2	TRBJ1-5	-	once	CASKFGQLNQPQHF	TGTGCCAGCAAATTCGGACAGCTCAATCAGCCCCAGCATTTT
TRBV5-1	TRBJ2-5	TRBD2	-	CASSLAGGPEETQYF	TGCGCCAGCAGCTTGGCGGGAGGGCCCGAAGAGACCCAGTACTTC
TRBV7-8	TRBJ2-2	-	few	CASSLRAQRPRGTGELFF	TGTGCCAGCAGCTTAAGAGCCCAGCGGCCTCGAGGCACCGGGGAGCTGTTTTTT
TRBV7-9	TRBJ1-1	-	-	CASSLVRGNTEAFF	TGTGCCAGCAGCTTAGTCAGGGGGAACACTGAAGCTTTCTTT
TRBV10-3	TRBJ2-1	TRBD2	-	CAISGDSGGEQFF	TGTGCCATCAGTGGGGACTCGGGGGGTGAGCAGTTCTTC
TRBV12-3/TRBV12-4	TRBJ2-3	TRBD1	few	CASSFRGDTQYF	TGTGCCAGCAGTTTCAGGGGGGATACGCAGTATTTT
TRBV7-9	TRBJ1-2	TRBD1	-	CASRGDRVANYGYTF	TGTGCCAGCAGGGGAGACAGGGTAGCTAACTATGGCTACACCTTC
TRBV19	TRBJ1-1	-	-	CAVRGGQLNTEAFF	TGTGCCGTTAGGGGGGGGCAACTGAACACTGAAGCTTTCTTT
TRBV15	TRBJ2-3	TRBD2	medium-sized	CATSRDTLAGSSTDTQYF	TGTGCCACCAGCAGAGATACCCTAGCGGGGTCTAGCACAGATACGCAGTATTTT
TRBV30	TRBJ1-1	-	few	CAWRPGELNTEAFF	TGTGCCTGGAGGCCAGGGGAGCTGAACACTGAAGCTTTCTTT
TRBV5-1	TRBJ1-1	TRBD1	-	CASRTGVNTEAFF	TGCGCCAGCAGGACAGGGGTTAACACTGAAGCTTTCTTT